The source of this T cell receptor (beta chain) is a study of response to subunit inactivated influenza vaccine. Study-wide findings and caveats: T cells newly recruited by each seasonal influenza vaccination are few, the authors suggested.

In this sample, this clonotype turned up many times. Its antigen is currently unknown. TCRdb itself ran the RT-PCR reads through MiXCR, one entry per CDR3 protein. Among over 450,000 distinct CDR3 sequences listed, over 10% were seen once. This CDR3 is built from 14 residues. In germline, CDR1 is DFQATT, CDR2 SNEGSKA (reference sequence). The V gene lost 6 bases and the J gene lost 0 bases, with 12 bases spanning the gap. The receptor was derived from a man aged 50 to 59 who received an inactivated influenza vaccine. The V gene is TRBV20-1, the J gene TRBJ2-1; unclear D gene. Sequenced here: PBMCs from blood, sampled 45 days after vaccination. CDR3 protein: CSAPSASSYNEQFF. The CDR3 DNA reads TGCAGTGCCCCGAGCGCCAGCTCCTACAATGAGCAGTTCTTC.